This T cell receptor (beta chain) was identified in a study of cytomegalovirus exposure and HLA in healthy donors. Whole-study context: Of all 360 or so donors who were genotyped, around 79% belonged to the Caucasian-associated ancestry cluster.

A word on this clone: Its cognate antigen is unknown.

Study observations and caveats: In an earlier analysis, about 87% or about 30%: the productive usage of most TCR beta V segments.

The CDR3 runs 13 residues. Deletions cut 6 bases from V and 5 bases from J, with 14 bases between. CDR1 SGHNT and CDR2 YYREEE come from the germline V gene (reference sequence). Both 60 Vbeta primers and 13 Jbeta primers went into the PCR. Per the original data handling: Later work found approximately 80 million unique TCR beta chains, with some 11 million shared. TCRdb keeps only in-frame clones here, not all; method: immunoSEQ multiplex PCR. V and J calls and clone size follow that table, whereas D and trimming were derived from the DNA. The sample comprises some 130,000 clones, around 80% of which are singletons, and 2.2% rests with the top ten. The donors gave bone marrow, and they were healthy.

This chain links TRBV5-4 with TRBJ1-2; weak D call: TRBD1 (5 bases). Material for sequencing was PBMCs. This sequence originates from a man aged 25 to 40 in good health and CMV-seronegative. The CDR3 spells CASTPVGGYGYTF. The DNA for the CDR3 is TGTGCCAGCACCCCCGTGGGGGGGTATGGCTACACCTTC.